The subject of this entry is one T cell receptor (beta chain). Its antigen is unknown. The cohort was made up of approximately 700 healthy bone marrow donors. At the time of sampling, all cohort members were nominally healthy, though unrecorded immune exposures were likely present. The donor was CMV seronegative and belonged to the group of approximately 320 seronegative cohort members. Every donor gave a peripheral blood sample, and the peripheral blood mononuclear cells from that sample were used for TCR beta sequencing. The Qiagen DNeasy Blood Extraction Kit was used to extract genomic DNA from the blood cell samples. For CDR1 and CDR2, the germline V gene (reference sequence) lists LNHDA and SQIVND. The CDR3 covers 15 residues, taking in both the cysteine and the phenylalanine. Solely the CDR3 DNA is kept, with 45 bases framed from the first base. Trimming removed 3 bases from V and 3 bases from J; the gene matches leave 5 bases unexplained.

This sample was taken from a study of cytomegalovirus exposure and HLA in healthy donors (dated by TCRdb to the late 2010s). For the study in its entirety: In an earlier analysis of about 560 of the donors, roughly 300 Gb of sequence data and some 100 million unique TCR beta sequences from about 180 million T cells were reported. On average, 235,054 unique TCR beta nucleotide sequences were sequenced per donor among about 400 genotyped donors of the cohort, with around 19% of those sequences being non-productive. All discovery cohort repertoires had been generated using a single sequencing platform. Using immunosequencing, the study profiled T cell repertoires from 666 subjects and related those repertoires to cytomegalovirus serostatus. The study aimed to test whether cataloging public T cell receptors could reveal signatures of past pathogen exposure. Alongside the repertoire data, information on donor age, sex, ethnicity and CMV serostatus was compiled. Roughly five DR-DQ haplotypes were handled as single units for association and clustering because linkage in the cohort was strong. High-throughput TCR immunosequencing, statistical association of individual TCRs with disease status, and machine learning were combined to predict cytomegalovirus infection status. A later analysis re-analyzed previously published TCR beta repertoires from roughly 600 donors and added high-resolution HLA genotyping to study TCR occurrence patterns. In the later analysis, no new phenotypic data were used to find candidate immune exposures; instead, reliance was placed on TCR beta sequences and their occurrence across donors. The genetic ancestry cluster associated with self-reported Caucasian donors included over 80% of the 300 to 450 genotyped donors. To decide whether each TCR beta V gene segment behaved as functional or pseudogenic, an earlier analysis of several hundred of the donors relied on high-throughput TCR beta sequencing. In addition to the first cohort of about 650 subjects, a separate validation cohort of approximately 120 different subjects was used. An early release covering 550 to 700 HLA-typed donors comprised 250 to 350 gigabases of sequencing data and approximately 80 million unique TCR sequences. Genome-wide SNP genotypes for about 65% of the 666 donors were used in a later genetic analysis, which treated that subset as a discovery cohort. Typing coverage differed by locus: A, B, C, DRB1 and DQB1 were typed in roughly 629-630 donors, DQA1 in 500 to 550, DPA1 in some 610, and DPB1 in 472. HLA typing included class I and class II loci at four-digit resolution. Findings and caveats that apply to the study as a whole: A further reported finding was that TCR beta sequences accurately predicted the HLA-A and HLA-B alleles for most subjects in the first cohort. Several of the top co-occurrence clusters appeared to be linked to parvovirus B19, influenza, CMV and Epstein-Barr virus, according to a later analysis. In a later analysis, most CMV-associated TCR beta chains were found to appear HLA-restricted, with HLA associations seemingly driven largely by CMV exposure. Three of the identified cytomegalovirus-associated TCR beta chains were confirmed in vitro to be specific for cytomegalovirus antigens. Cytomegalovirus status was reported to be diagnosed by the classifier with high specificity and sensitivity in both the original and validation cohorts. According to a later genetic analysis, donors in an Asian-associated ancestry cluster had fewer N-insertions in productive TCRs than the approximately 670-donor mean. Some IMGT-functional V segments, including TRBV6-2 and TRBV6-3, could not be told apart with the 87-base-pair reads, so those segments were excluded. Linkage disequilibrium might explain the correlated functional status among segregating V segments, but an unknown experimental factor could not be excluded. Presence/absence analyses assumed roughly uniform sequencing depth across donors, an assumption that may not hold. HLA typing was unavailable for some donors at each locus, so association tests used only the typed subset. It was suggested by the authors that the approach could potentially be generalized to other disease states and immunological phenotypes. In an earlier analysis of some 500 of the donors, most TCR beta V segments were observed in productive rearrangements about 87% or about 30% of the time, broadly matching IMGT annotations. The earlier analysis of 450 to 700 of the donors excluded 15 to 20 rarely observed V segments, including chromosome 9 orphons, because counts were too low. CMV serostatus was the only immune exposure information available for the cohort. In a later analysis, TCR association rates were found to vary across HLA loci, with the most associated TCRs seen for DRB1 alleles and the fewest for HLA-C alleles. A total of roughly 160 TCR beta chains were listed by the study as associated with cytomegalovirus. Most TCR sequences were seen in very few donors, while some public TCRs were found in many individuals. Strong co-occurrence of HLA alleles, especially DR and DQ, made assigning TCR associations to individual alleles difficult. A group of highly shared sequence variants was considered likely to be a technical artifact of the sequencing pipeline. In a later analysis, HLA-associated TCR beta chains were found to be more clonally expanded and to have lower generation probabilities than equally common non-associated chains. At a false discovery rate of 0.05, a later analysis linked under 20,000 TCR beta sequences to specific HLA alleles. Only TCR beta chains were sequenced in this cohort, and the absence of alpha or paired-chain data limited detectable features. V-gene and J-gene trimming of TCR beta chains was associated with a missense DCLRE1C variant in a later genetic analysis, and the association was replicated in an independent cohort.

The library was built by means of the immunoSEQ multiplex PCR assay. For the multiplex PCR, a mixture combining 60 forward primers for TCR Vbeta segments and 13 reverse primers for TCR Jbeta segments was used. The CDR3 region of rearranged TCR beta genes was amplified from genomic DNA by a multiplex PCR assay. Amplified TCR beta libraries were sequenced as 87-base-pair reads on the Illumina HiSeq System. The study's processing was this. A later analysis counted around 72 million unique TCR beta chains across the 666 repertoires, and 9.5 million to 11 million of these chains were shared by at least two donors. Raw reads were error-corrected and collapsed into unique sequences by a nearest-neighbor algorithm in which closely related sequences were merged to remove PCR and sequencing errors. V, D and J gene segments were assigned by aligning CDR3 sequences to IMGT reference sequences. Each retained sequence needed at least a six-nucleotide match to both a V gene segment and a J gene segment. A rearrangement counted as productive if the CDR3 had no stop codons and remained in frame with V and J, and every other rearrangement counted as non-productive. Following IMGT convention, CDR3 was defined as the stretch from the second conserved V-encoded cysteine up to the conserved J-encoded phenylalanine. The earlier analysis of about 640 of the donors excluded any sequence lacking an unambiguous match to a single V gene segment. In an earlier analysis of 500 to 750 of the donors, V segments were called functional above 56.7% productive rearrangements and were called segregating when the between-donor standard deviation exceeded 5%. A statistical classification framework was developed to diagnose cytomegalovirus status using the catalog of TCR beta chain sequences. A later analysis assigned V and J genes by comparing TCR nucleotide sequences with IMGT/GENE-DB human TR gene sequences. Using the TCRdist pipeline, a later analysis assigned CDR3 sequences along with most-parsimonious VDJ recombination scenarios. In a later analysis, every TCR beta chain was defined by the combination of its CDR3 amino acid sequence and its V-gene family, and reads without a unique V-gene family were dropped. A later analysis removed 550 to 650 highly shared, low-generation-probability nucleotide sequences to deal with suspected cross-contamination and a sequencing artifact. For each public chain, a later analysis derived a clonal expansion index from normalized ranks of inferred template counts within each repertoire. In a later analysis, generation probabilities were computed using a VDJ recombination model fitted to out-of-frame rearrangements, and the results were checked against IGoR. A later analysis scored TCR-TCR, TCR-HLA and TCR-CMV co-occurrence with hypergeometric tests, applying a repertoire-size bias correction to TCR pairs. A later analysis estimated false discovery rates by permuting HLA or CMV assignments 20 times. In a later analysis, co-occurring TCRs were grouped using DBSCAN, with TCRdist sequence similarity added in when clustering inside HLA-allele-positive subsets. For co-occurrence clustering, repertoires with fewer than 30,000 or more than 120,000 public chains were excluded, along with five repertoires with anomalous nucleotide sharing. TCRdb retrieved this table from immuneACCESS and kept in-frame rearrangements only. Not all clones are present; in checked studies, unresolved V genes account for under half, and no reason is known for the remainder. That table furnishes V, J and clone size, whereas the DNA furnished D and trimming. This sample's table has entries for 130,000 or so clones. The ten largest clones represent around 1.5% of the sample.

This TCR was sampled from a woman between 35 and 50 years old in good health and CMV-seronegative. The sequencing input was PBMCs. Rearrangement joined TRBV19 to TRBJ1-5; TRBD1 agrees with 7 junctional bases. For the CDR3, the sequence is CASSMGRGDNQPQHF. The base sequence is TGTGCCAGTAGTATGGGCAGGGGGGACAATCAGCCCCAGCATTTT.